Listed below are T cell receptor beta chains from one sample, sequenced in a study of beta chain features in type 1 diabetes. TCRdb keeps only in-frame clones here, not all; method: immunoSEQ multiplex PCR. The table records about 900,000 clones, about a sixth of them present only once. The material sequenced was naive CD4+ T cells from blood. The receptors derive from a woman younger than 30 in good health. Each CDR3 is given with its conserved first and last residue. The order of the fields is clone size, D gene, V gene, J gene, CDR3 protein, CDR3 DNA. The D gene is left open where the match is weak. Clone size is not always given. Where it is, it says once, few, many or a class for expanded clones.

few	.	TRBV6-5	TRBJ1-1	CASSYGGKMNTEAFF	TGTGCCAGCAGTTACGGGGGGAAAATGAACACTGAAGCTTTCTTT
.	TRBD2	TRBV5-6	TRBJ2-1	CASSLDVTSGYNEQFF	TGTGCCAGCAGCTTGGATGTGACTAGCGGTTACAATGAGCAGTTCTTC
.	.	TRBV5-5	TRBJ1-5	CASSHGIGPQHF	TGTGCCAGCAGCCACGGGATCGGGCCCCAGCATTTT
.	.	TRBV28	TRBJ1-2	CASTTGTAYGYTF	TGTGCCAGCACCACCGGGACGGCCTATGGCTACACCTTC
few	TRBD2	TRBV12-5	TRBJ2-7	CASVSAGTSVTGRYEQYF	TGTGCTAGTGTCTCCGCCGGGACTAGCGTCACGGGGCGCTACGAGCAGTACTTC
.	TRBD2	TRBV28	TRBJ2-5	CASKTGGETQYF	TGTGCCAGCAAAACGGGAGGGGAGACCCAGTACTTC
few	.	TRBV6-5	TRBJ1-5	CASSYLQGRQPQHF	TGTGCCAGCAGTTACCTGCAGGGACGTCAGCCCCAGCATTTT
.	.	TRBV7-2	TRBJ2-5	CASSFGVGETQYF	TGTGCCAGCAGCTTCGGGGTTGGGGAGACCCAGTACTTC
.	TRBD1	TRBV6-5	TRBJ1-5	CASSSPNRGNQPQHF	TGTGCCAGCAGTTCACCAAACAGGGGAAATCAGCCCCAGCATTTT
few	TRBD1	TRBV19	TRBJ1-5	CASNPIDRGHQPQHF	TGTGCCAGTAACCCAATCGACAGGGGGCATCAGCCCCAGCATTTT
few	.	TRBV27	TRBJ1-1	CASSPWGARGTEAFF	TGTGCCAGCAGTCCATGGGGGGCCAGGGGCACTGAAGCTTTCTTT
few	TRBD1	TRBV7-9	TRBJ2-7	CASSPNTGAAYEQYF	TGTGCCAGCAGCCCCAATACAGGGGCAGCCTACGAGCAGTACTTC
.	TRBD2	TRBV5-8	TRBJ2-1	CASSLVPVAGLYNEQFF	TGTGCCAGCAGCTTGGTTCCAGTAGCGGGTTTGTACAATGAGCAGTTCTTC
few	.	TRBV6-1	TRBJ2-5	CASSASIPQETQYF	TGTGCCAGCAGTGCCTCGATACCACAAGAGACCCAGTACTTC
.	.	TRBV10-3	TRBJ2-2	CAISELTSGTGELFF	TGTGCCATCAGTGAGTTGACTAGTGGGACCGGGGAGCTGTTTTTT
few	.	TRBV7-9	TRBJ2-7	CASSPMGAAAYEQYF	TGTGCCAGCAGCCCGATGGGAGCGGCTGCCTACGAGCAGTACTTC
.	.	TRBV9	TRBJ2-3	CASSPSPTSTDTQYF	TGTGCCAGCAGCCCTAGCCCAACTAGCACAGATACGCAGTATTTT
few	.	TRBV7-9	TRBJ2-3	CASSPRGQAKDTDTQYF	TGTGCCAGCAGCCCCCGGGGCCAGGCTAAAGACACAGATACGCAGTATTTT
few	TRBD2	TRBV7-3	TRBJ2-1	CASSLRRTSGNYNEQFF	TGTGCCAGCAGCTTAAGGAGGACTAGCGGGAACTACAATGAGCAGTTCTTC
.	.	TRBV18	TRBJ2-2	CASSQTGTGELFF	TGTGCCAGCTCACAGACCGGGACAGGGGAGCTGTTTTTT
.	.	TRBV6-6	TRBJ2-5	CASSYSGRTGQETQYF	TGTGCCAGCAGTTACTCCGGCAGGACCGGCCAAGAGACCCAGTACTTC
.	TRBD1	TRBV7-2	TRBJ2-5	CASSAQGARETQYF	TGTGCCAGCAGCGCGCAGGGGGCTCGGGAGACCCAGTACTTC
.	.	TRBV6-5	TRBJ2-7	CASSPLRDGSYEQYF	TGTGCCAGCAGCCCACTCCGGGACGGCTCCTACGAGCAGTACTTC
.	TRBD2	TRBV11-2	TRBJ2-1	CASSSLRTSGTYNEQFF	TGTGCCAGCAGCTCCCTAAGGACTAGCGGGACCTACAATGAGCAGTTCTTC
few	TRBD2	TRBV7-8	TRBJ2-1	CASSLLVASGHEQFF	TGTGCCAGCAGCTTATTGGTCGCTAGCGGTCATGAGCAGTTCTTC
few	TRBD1	TRBV2	TRBJ1-2	CASSRSGTGGSNIPNYGYTF	TGTGCCAGCAGTAGATCCGGGACAGGAGGGAGCAATATCCCTAACTATGGCTACACCTTC
.	TRBD2	TRBV4-2	TRBJ2-3	CASNPQIAGGFTDTQYF	TGTGCCAGCAACCCACAAATAGCGGGAGGCTTCACAGATACGCAGTATTTT
few	TRBD1	TRBV15	TRBJ2-5	CATSRGQGYQETQYF	TGTGCCACCAGCAGGGGACAGGGGTACCAAGAGACCCAGTACTTC
.	TRBD2	TRBV28	TRBJ2-2	CASSEGLGKTYTGELFF	TGTGCCAGCAGCGAGGGACTAGGGAAAACATACACCGGGGAGCTGTTTTTT
.	TRBD1	TRBV7-2	TRBJ1-2	CASRSGGTNYGYTF	TGTGCCAGCAGGTCAGGGGGCACCAACTATGGCTACACCTTC
few	TRBD2	TRBV4-2	TRBJ2-1	CASSPAGEDEQFF	TGTGCCAGCAGCCCAGCGGGAGAGGATGAGCAGTTCTTC
.	TRBD1	TRBV5-1	TRBJ1-1	CASSLGTGGGEAFF	TGCGCCAGCAGCTTGGGGACAGGGGGCGGTGAAGCTTTCTTT
.	TRBD1	TRBV28	TRBJ2-1	CATTGTGNNEQFF	TGTGCCACTACCGGGACAGGGAACAATGAGCAGTTCTTC
few	.	TRBV29-1	TRBJ2-4	CSVFTGIRNIQYF	TGCAGCGTTTTTACAGGGATTAGAAACATTCAGTACTTC
few	.	TRBV4-3	TRBJ2-1	CASSQDRYREQFF	TGCGCCAGCAGCCAAGATAGGTATCGTGAGCAGTTCTTC
.	TRBD1	TRBV5-4	TRBJ2-1	CASSRRDRRYNEQFF	TGTGCCAGCAGCCGCCGGGACAGAAGGTACAATGAGCAGTTCTTC
.	.	TRBV28	TRBJ1-2	CASSLSSYGYTF	TGTGCCAGCAGTTTGTCAAGCTATGGCTACACCTTC
.	.	TRBV2	TRBJ2-7	CASSDQRVASKEQYF	TGTGCCAGCAGTGATCAGAGGGTAGCGTCAAAGGAGCAGTACTTC
.	.	TRBV2	TRBJ2-3	CASSGRISTDTQYF	TGTGCCAGCAGTGGGAGGATCAGCACAGATACGCAGTATTTT
.	.	TRBV28	TRBJ2-7	CASSWLQYEQYF	TGTGCCAGCAGCTGGCTCCAATACGAGCAGTACTTC
.	TRBD2	TRBV7-2	TRBJ2-5	CASSLGVAGPRETQYF	TGTGCCAGCAGCTTAGGGGTAGCGGGACCGAGGGAGACCCAGTACTTC
once	.	TRBV11-2	TRBJ2-3	CASSQEAVDTQYF	TGTGCCAGCAGCCAAGAGGCCGTGGATACGCAGTATTTT
.	TRBD2	TRBV5-1	TRBJ2-3	CASSFIPGLAGTDTQYF	TGCGCCAGCAGCTTCATCCCGGGACTAGCGGGCACAGATACGCAGTATTTT
.	.	TRBV5-1	TRBJ2-7	CASSSDNSGEQYF	TGCGCCAGCAGCTCGGACAACTCGGGGGAGCAGTACTTC
.	.	TRBV7-2	TRBJ1-5	CASSSDGRLQPQHF	TGTGCCAGCAGCTCGGACGGCCGCTTACAGCCCCAGCATTTT
.	TRBD1	TRBV25-1	TRBJ2-1	CASRFGQGEQFF	TGTGCCAGCAGATTCGGACAGGGAGAGCAGTTCTTC